These T cell receptor beta chains were read from a single sample in a study of blood T cell repertoires in COVID-19. Assay used: immunoSEQ multiplex PCR; TCRdb lists only in-frame clones, some missing. The sample shows about 100,000 clones, 75% to 95% of them seen only once. Sequenced input: peripheral blood. The receptors shown here come from a woman between 25 and 40 years old with acute or convalescent COVID-19. The CDR3 runs from the conserved cysteine through the conserved F or W. D genes are given only for firm matches. Size is stated for part of the rows, as once, few or many counts, or as a class when the clone is expanded.

TRBD2 TRBJ2-5 . TRBV29-1 CSVELAGGDSQETQYF TGCAGCGTTGAACTAGCGGGGGGGGATAGCCAGGAGACCCAGTACTTC
TRBD2 TRBJ2-2 . TRBV3-1/TRBV3-2 CATRAGGLNTGELFF TGTGCTACCCGAGCGGGGGGTCTGAACACCGGGGAGCTGTTTTTT
. TRBJ2-7 . TRBV11-2 CASSLVRSSSYEQYF TGTGCCAGCAGCTTAGTCCGGTCGAGCTCCTACGAGCAGTACTTC
. TRBJ2-3 . TRBV11-3 CASSRGTGLSTDTQYF TGTGCCAGCAGTAGAGGCACAGGGCTATCCACAGATACGCAGTATTTT
TRBD1 TRBJ1-1 . TRBV4-2 CASSGGQGNTEAFF TGTGCCAGCAGCGGGGGACAGGGGAACACTGAAGCTTTCTTT
TRBD2 TRBJ2-5 . TRBV7-9 CASSSPSGGPQETQYF TGTGCCAGCAGCTCACCTAGCGGGGGGCCCCAAGAGACCCAGTACTTC
. TRBJ1-3 . TRBV28 CASSFRGNPGNTIYF TGTGCCAGCAGTTTCCGGGGGAATCCCGGAAACACCATATATTTT
. TRBJ2-7 once TRBV7-9 CASSLDRDPFYEQYF TGTGCCAGCAGCTTAGACAGGGACCCCTTTTACGAGCAGTACTTC
. TRBJ1-1 . TRBV5-1 CASSLVGLKLNTEAFF TGCGCCAGCAGCTTGGTGGGACTTAAATTGAACACTGAAGCTTTCTTT
. TRBJ1-4 . TRBV29-1 CSVGGLGGGTKEKLFF TGCAGCGTTGGGGGTCTCGGTGGGGGCACAAAGGAAAAACTGTTTTTT
. TRBJ2-7 . TRBV5-6 CASSLTGYEQYF TGTGCCAGCAGCTTGACCGGGTACGAGCAGTACTTC
TRBD1 TRBJ2-7 few TRBV10-2 CASSVRPGQGTYEQYF TGCGCCAGCAGTGTGAGACCGGGACAGGGAACCTACGAGCAGTACTTC
TRBD2 TRBJ2-2 few TRBV27 CASSFVPGAGGPQGGELFF TGTGCCAGCAGTTTCGTGCCGGGAGCGGGAGGGCCGCAAGGCGGGGAGCTGTTTTTT
. TRBJ1-3 . TRBV7-9 CASRRQDHSGNTIYF TGTGCCAGCAGACGACAGGACCACTCTGGAAACACCATATATTTT
TRBD2 TRBJ2-1 . TRBV19 CASSLWTSGLMAHEQFF TGTGCCAGTAGTCTCTGGACTAGCGGGCTAATGGCTCATGAGCAGTTCTTC
. TRBJ2-1 . TRBV6-6 CASSYSLQGSNEQFF TGTGCCAGCAGTTACTCGCTCCAGGGGAGCAATGAGCAGTTCTTC
TRBD2 TRBJ2-3 . TRBV4-2 CASSQEGAGSTDTQYF TGTGCCAGCAGCCAAGAAGGAGCGGGGAGCACAGATACGCAGTATTTT
TRBD1 TRBJ1-2 . TRBV28 CASRVTGYGYTF TGTGCCAGCAGGGTGACAGGGTACGGCTACACCTTC
TRBD2 TRBJ2-2 . TRBV2 CASSVGLASTGELFF TGTGCCAGCAGTGTGGGACTAGCGAGCACCGGGGAGCTGTTTTTT
. TRBJ1-1 . TRBV29-1 CSVGLNTEAFF TGCAGCGTCGGTCTGAACACTGAAGCTTTCTTT
TRBD1 TRBJ2-3 . TRBV19 CASSAQGQNSDTQYF TGTGCCAGTAGTGCACAGGGGCAGAACTCAGATACGCAGTATTTT
. TRBJ1-5 . TRBV6-5 CASSRWEVEPQHF TGTGCCAGCAGCAGGTGGGAGGTTGAGCCCCAGCATTTT
TRBD2 TRBJ2-2 . TRBV15 CATSRGLAENTGELFF TGTGCCACCAGCCGCGGACTAGCGGAGAACACCGGGGAGCTGTTTTTT
TRBD1 TRBJ1-1 once TRBV6-2/TRBV6-3 CASSGTGLEAFF TGTGCCAGCAGTGGGACAGGCCTTGAAGCTTTCTTT
. TRBJ1-2 . TRBV15 CATSRDRSTYGYTF TGTGCCACCAGCAGGGACAGAAGTACCTATGGCTACACCTTC
TRBD1 TRBJ1-1 . TRBV7-2 CASSSGQGVRGAFF TGTGCCAGCAGCTCCGGACAGGGGGTGAGAGGAGCTTTCTTT
. TRBJ2-5 . TRBV4-2 CASSPGGAGTSWGGGGETQYF TGTGCCAGCAGCCCCGGTGGAGCTGGGACTTCCTGGGGGGGCGGGGGAGAGACCCAGTACTTC
TRBD2 TRBJ2-3 . TRBV3-1/TRBV3-2 CASSLRAGEDTQYF TGTGCCAGCAGCCTCCGGGCGGGGGAAGATACGCAGTATTTT
TRBD2 TRBJ2-7 many TRBV7-9 CASSSERGLAGGINYEQYF TGTGCCAGCAGCTCCGAGAGGGGACTAGCGGGAGGAATTAACTACGAGCAGTACTTC
TRBD1 TRBJ1-2 . TRBV28 CASSLNRGVQGYTF TGTGCCAGCAGTTTGAACAGGGGAGTGCAGGGCTACACCTTC
. TRBJ1-1 . TRBV5-1 CASSLVDKNTEAFF TGCGCCAGCAGCTTGGTGGACAAGAACACTGAAGCTTTCTTT
TRBD2 TRBJ2-3 . TRBV11-3 CASSFQRLAGGSDTQYF TGTGCCAGCAGCTTCCAGCGACTAGCGGGGGGTTCAGATACGCAGTATTTT
. TRBJ2-7 . TRBV4-3 CASSQERGSYEQYF TGCGCCAGCAGCCAAGAAAGGGGTTCCTACGAGCAGTACTTC
. TRBJ1-2 . TRBV10-2 CASSETGYYGYTF TGCGCCAGCAGTGAAACAGGGTACTATGGCTACACCTTC
. TRBJ1-1 . TRBV5-4 CASSPEDRNTEAFF TGTGCCAGCAGTCCAGAGGACAGGAACACTGAAGCTTTCTTT
TRBD1 TRBJ1-5 . TRBV19 CASSAGQGRFQPQHF TGTGCCAGTTCCGCGGGACAGGGGCGGTTTCAGCCCCAGCATTTT
TRBD1 TRBJ1-4 once TRBV19 CASSIGRQGGGVAVEKLFF TGTGCCAGTAGTATCGGCCGACAGGGGGGAGGCGTAGCGGTTGAAAAACTGTTTTTT
TRBD2 TRBJ2-1 once TRBV7-6 CASTGTSGSLYNEQFF TGTGCCAGCACCGGGACTAGCGGGAGTTTATACAATGAGCAGTTCTTC
. TRBJ2-7 . TRBV3-1/TRBV3-2 CASSLLASGEQYF TGTGCCAGCAGCCTCCTGGCCAGCGGCGAGCAGTACTTC
TRBD1 TRBJ2-7 . TRBV28 CASKPAGTAFSYEQYF TGTGCCAGCAAGCCCGCCGGGACAGCCTTCTCCTACGAGCAGTACTTC
. TRBJ2-7 . TRBV28 CASRQSGGTYEQYF TGTGCCAGCAGACAATCAGGGGGGACCTACGAGCAGTACTTC
. TRBJ2-2 . TRBV14 CASSQGAWELPNTGELFF TGTGCCAGCAGCCAAGGGGCTTGGGAGCTGCCCAACACCGGGGAGCTGTTTTTT
TRBD1 TRBJ2-1 . TRBV9 CASSAKHDRGEQFF TGTGCCAGCAGCGCCAAACACGACAGGGGTGAGCAGTTCTTC
. TRBJ2-7 . TRBV6-2/TRBV6-3 CASSYSIDGSDLDEQYF TGTGCCAGCAGTTACTCGATAGACGGGAGTGACCTTGACGAGCAGTACTTC
TRBD1 TRBJ2-7 few TRBV2 CASGEGQGPYEQYF TGTGCCAGCGGGGAGGGACAGGGGCCCTACGAGCAGTACTTC